This is a list of T cell receptor beta chains from one sample in a study of cytomegalovirus exposure and HLA in healthy donors. Clones were sequenced by immunoSEQ multiplex PCR, and TCRdb holds only the in-frame ones, with some missing. The table includes approximately 200,000 clones, 79% detected once. Material for sequencing was PBMCs. These receptors all stem from a girl aged 10 to 17 in good health and CMV-seropositive. Both conserved end residues are trimmed from each CDR3.

j_call v_call cdr3_aa
TRBJ2-7 TRBV5-1 ASSLFVLGLASYEQY
TRBJ2-3 TRBV15 ATRLAGGHLDTQY
TRBJ2-6 TRBV2 ASSAGQGVSGANVLA
TRBJ2-3 TRBV27 ASSIAAGFLNTQY
TRBJ1-1 TRBV27 ASSSGTSVLNTEAF
TRBJ2-5 TRBV6-5 ASSYNGAGTQETQY
TRBJ2-1 TRBV19 ASSVRQGEGTNEQF
TRBJ2-7 TRBV7-7 ASSLGQGMVYEQY
TRBJ1-5 TRBV4-2 ASREGGNQPQH
TRBJ2-1 TRBV9 ASSGWTSGGNNEQF
TRBJ2-4 TRBV10-3 AISDTAKNIQY
TRBJ1-2 TRBV5-4 ASSLAGFGGYT
TRBJ1-5 TRBV11-3 ASSPPPDRPNQPQH
TRBJ1-6 TRBV2 ASRPGQGSPLH
TRBJ2-2 TRBV7-9 ASNPSNTGELF
TRBJ2-5 TRBV23-1 ASSLGNTIIQETQY
TRBJ1-1 TRBV7-6 ASSFGNTEAF
TRBJ2-2 TRBV4-3 ASSVSGSDTGELF
TRBJ1-5 TRBV19 ASSTGGGVDGLGNQPQH
TRBJ2-7 TRBV6-5 ASIYQGQLREQY
TRBJ2-5 TRBV5-1 ASSVGTAQETQY
. TRBV5-1 ASSLLQGDYEQY
TRBJ2-1 TRBV4-3 ASSRDAGGASSYNEQF
TRBJ2-4 TRBV5-6 ASSQGDRQNIQY
TRBJ1-4 TRBV6-5 ASSYPEKLF
TRBJ1-5 TRBV19 ASTQEGRMMGYSNQPQH
TRBJ2-7 TRBV9 ASSDRDSSYEQY
TRBJ1-6 TRBV4-3 ASSRGGNNSPLH
TRBJ1-2 TRBV6-6 ASRSGTGGYGYT
TRBJ2-5 TRBV30 AWISGGANLPETQY